Listed below are T cell receptor beta chains from one sample, sequenced in a study of T-cell memory formation after mild COVID-19. One entry per CDR3 protein, called by TCRdb with MiXCR from the 5' RACE reads. The sample shows roughly 610,000 distinct CDR3 sequences, roughly a sixth of them seen only once. Sequenced: PBMCs or a T cell subset sorted from them (not recorded which). Receptors were obtained from an adult woman who had mild COVID-19 (a few samples of this study predate the infection). Cell type and time point are not known. CDR3s include the opening cysteine and the closing phenylalanine or tryptophan. The order of the fields is D gene, V gene, clone size, J gene, CDR3 DNA, CDR3 protein. A D gene is named only where the DNA matches it firmly. Clone size, where shown, is once, few, many, or a class for clones that have expanded.

>-|TRBV13|-|TRBJ2-5
TGTGCCAGCAGCTCCCGGGGAGGTTTGCAAGAGACCCAGTACTTC
CASSSRGGLQETQYF
>-|TRBV12-3/TRBV12-4|few|TRBJ2-2
TGTGCCAGCACTCATGCGGGACAGCCGAACACCGGGGAGCTGTTTTTT
CASTHAGQPNTGELFF
>-|TRBV9|-|TRBJ1-2
TGTGCCAGCAGCGTCGCCGGGGATGGAGCGTACTATGGCTACACCTTC
CASSVAGDGAYYGYTF
>-|TRBV5-1|-|TRBJ2-1
TGCGCCAGCAGCGCCAGACGATTTTTAGCGGAAAGTTCCTACAATGAGCAGTTCTTC
CASSARRFLAESSYNEQFF
>TRBD1|TRBV7-3|few|TRBJ1-4
TGTGCCAGCAGCCTCGGACAGGTCCATAATGAAAAACTGTTTTTT
CASSLGQVHNEKLFF
>-|TRBV7-2|few|TRBJ2-7
TGTGCCAGCAGCTTAGGCTCCTCACTCGAGCAGTACTTC
CASSLGSSLEQYF
>TRBD2|TRBV20-1|-|TRBJ2-1
TGCAGTGCTCCGGGACTAGCGGGAGAAGAGCAGTTCTTC
CSAPGLAGEEQFF
>TRBD1|TRBV9|-|TRBJ2-7
TGTGCCAGCAGCTCCTCGGGGACAGGATTCAACGAGCAGTACTTC
CASSSSGTGFNEQYF
>-|TRBV27|many|TRBJ2-7
TGTGCCAGCAAGCTGTATACCAGGAGCCTCCCCTACGAGCAGTACTTC
CASKLYTRSLPYEQYF
>TRBD1|TRBV5-1|-|TRBJ2-7
TGCGCCAGCAGCGCCGGGACAGGTCGAGAGGCCTACGAGCAGTACTTC
CASSAGTGREAYEQYF
>TRBD2|TRBV6-1|few|TRBJ2-1
TGTGCCAGCAGTTCCCTAGCGGGGGGCCCAAGCTCCTACAATGAGCAGTTCTTC
CASSSLAGGPSSYNEQFF
>-|TRBV19|few|TRBJ2-1
TGTGCCAGTAGTATGAGCAGGCGGGCCTACAATGAGCAGTTCTTC
CASSMSRRAYNEQFF
>TRBD2|TRBV9|few|TRBJ2-1
TGTGCCAGCAGCGTAGGTGAGGAGGCCGGGGGGAGGCAGTTCTTC
CASSVGEEAGGRQFF
>-|TRBV11-2|-|TRBJ2-3
TGTGCCAGCAGCTTAGTGGGCAACTTGCGGGATACGCAGTATTTT
CASSLVGNLRDTQYF
>-|TRBV5-1|-|TRBJ2-2
TGCGCCAGCAGCCGTGGGATTACGAACACCGGGGAGCTGTTTTTT
CASSRGITNTGELFF
>TRBD2|TRBV12-3/TRBV12-4|few|TRBJ2-7
TGTGCCAGCAGTTTATCGCGGGCGGGACAGGGGCCGACTAGCGGGGGGTACGAGCAGTACTTC
CASSLSRAGQGPTSGGYEQYF
>TRBD1|TRBV5-1|few|TRBJ2-3
TGCGCCAGCAGCTGGGAGACAGGGGGGCACGGAGATACGCAGTATTTT
CASSWETGGHGDTQYF
>TRBD2|TRBV11-1|-|TRBJ2-7
TGTGCCAGCAGCTACGGACTAGGGTTCGACGAGCAGTACTTC
CASSYGLGFDEQYF
>-|TRBV12-3/TRBV12-4|-|TRBJ2-1
TGTGCCAGCAGAGGGTCCCCTTTTTACAATGAGCAGTTCTTC
CASRGSPFYNEQFF
>TRBD2|TRBV29-1|-|TRBJ2-3
TGCAGCGTTAAGAGCGGGGGGTCCACAGATACGCAGTATTTT
CSVKSGGSTDTQYF
>-|TRBV7-9|few|TRBJ2-3
TGTGCCAGCAGAGGCTCCACAGATACGCAGTATTTT
CASRGSTDTQYF
>-|TRBV24-1|few|TRBJ2-2
TGTGCCGCCTCCGGGACGGAGAACACCGGGGAGCTGTTTTTT
CAASGTENTGELFF
>TRBD1|TRBV20-1|few|TRBJ2-7
TGCAGTGCTCCTCGGGCAGGGGGTTCCTCCTACGAGCAGTACTTC
CSAPRAGGSSYEQYF
>TRBD1|TRBV5-1|few|TRBJ2-7
TGCGCCAGCAGCTGGGCCGGGACAGGGCTCGAGCAGTACTTC
CASSWAGTGLEQYF
>TRBD2|TRBV5-1|few|TRBJ2-3
TGCGCCAGCAGCATAGCTCCGGGACTAGCGCAGCATACGCAGTATTTT
CASSIAPGLAQHTQYF
>TRBD2|TRBV7-2|many|TRBJ2-7
TGTGCCAGCAGCTTAGCGCTCGGGAGGGCCAACGAGCAGTACTTC
CASSLALGRANEQYF
>-|TRBV19|-|TRBJ1-5
TGTGCCAGTAACCCGGACAGCAGCAATCAGCCCCAGCATTTT
CASNPDSSNQPQHF
>TRBD2|TRBV7-3|-|TRBJ2-2
TGTGCCAGCAGCCTCCTTAGCATGGGGCGGGAGGACACCGGGGAGCTGTTTTTT
CASSLLSMGREDTGELFF
>TRBD2|TRBV2|-|TRBJ2-1
TGTGCCAGCACCCTGGGGGGGTCCCCCTACAATGAGCAGTTCTTC
CASTLGGSPYNEQFF
>-|TRBV27|few|TRBJ2-7
TGTGCCAGCAGTTTATCGCCCCTCTACTACGAGCAGTACTTC
CASSLSPLYYEQYF
>-|TRBV9|-|TRBJ2-3
TGTGCCAGCAGCGTAGTTCCGGACCGAGGTACAGATACGCAGTATTTT
CASSVVPDRGTDTQYF
>-|TRBV15|few|TRBJ1-5
TGTGCCACCCGTTCGGGTGGACCCAATCAGCCCCAGCATTTT
CATRSGGPNQPQHF
>-|TRBV5-5|-|TRBJ1-1
TGTGCCAGCAGCTCCCTCCAGGGAGGGGGCACTGAAGCTTTCTTT
CASSSLQGGGTEAFF
>-|TRBV20-1|once|TRBJ2-7
TGCAGTGCTAGGGTAGGGTCAGGGAGACCCTACGAGCAGTACTTC
CSARVGSGRPYEQYF
>-|TRBV18|-|TRBJ1-4
TGTGCCAGCTCACCGATTGTACGTGAAAAACTGTTTTTT
CASSPIVREKLFF
>-|TRBV5-1|few|TRBJ1-6
TGCGCCAGCAGCGAACGCGAAAGAGGGGTTAATTCACCCCTCCACTTT
CASSERERGVNSPLHF
>-|TRBV18|few|TRBJ2-3
TGTGCCAGCTCACCAAACAGGTTAGATACGCAGTATTTT
CASSPNRLDTQYF
>TRBD2|TRBV12-3/TRBV12-4|-|TRBJ2-5
TGTGCCAGCAGCGGGACTAGCGGGAGGGCCGGAGAGACCCAGTACTTC
CASSGTSGRAGETQYF
>-|TRBV4-3|few|TRBJ2-3
TGCGCCAGCAGCCCCAAGTTAGGCGCAGGGGATACGCAGTATTTT
CASSPKLGAGDTQYF
>TRBD1|TRBV12-3/TRBV12-4|few|TRBJ1-5
TGTGCCAGCAGCTCCGGACAGGGAGGTCAGCCCCAGCATTTT
CASSSGQGGQPQHF
>TRBD2|TRBV3-1|-|TRBJ2-1
TGTGCCAGCAGCCAAGATCACGGGGGGTCCTACAATGAGCAGTTCTTC
CASSQDHGGSYNEQFF
>-|TRBV15|-|TRBJ2-6
TGTGCCACCTCAGGGGCTGGGGCCAACGTCCTGACTTTC
CATSGAGANVLTF
>TRBD2|TRBV7-2|-|TRBJ2-5
TGTGCCAGCAGCTACGAGCGGGAGCCCCAGTACTTC
CASSYEREPQYF
>TRBD2|TRBV5-1|few|TRBJ2-1
TGCGCCAGCAGAACGCTAGCGGGGGACAATGAGCAGTTCTTC
CASRTLAGDNEQFF
>-|TRBV12-3/TRBV12-4|-|TRBJ2-7
TGTGCCAGCAGTTTTTACAGAAGCTCCTACGAGCAGTACTTC
CASSFYRSSYEQYF
>TRBD2|TRBV7-2|many|TRBJ2-1
TGTGCCAGCAGCTTGCATACTAGCGAACAGTTCTTC
CASSLHTSEQFF
>TRBD1|TRBV13|-|TRBJ1-4
TGTGCCAGCAGCACCCGGACAGGGGTCGAAAAACTGTTTTTT
CASSTRTGVEKLFF
>-|TRBV12-3/TRBV12-4|-|TRBJ1-2
TGTGCCAGCAGTTTACGGGCTACATATGGCTACACCTTC
CASSLRATYGYTF
>-|TRBV7-9|-|TRBJ1-1
TGTGCCAGCAGCCCAACGTTTCCGAACACTGAAGCTTTCTTT
CASSPTFPNTEAFF
>-|TRBV7-2|few|TRBJ2-1
TGTGCCAGCAGCTTTAACCCCCCGAGCGGTGAGCAGTTCTTC
CASSFNPPSGEQFF
>TRBD2|TRBV7-3|-|TRBJ2-1
TGTGCCAGCAGCTCCTCTAGCGGATCCTACAATGAGCAGTTCTTC
CASSSSSGSYNEQFF
>TRBD1|TRBV7-9|few|TRBJ1-1
TGTGCCAGCAGCTTAGTCGTGGCAGGGGGGGACACTGAAGCTTTCTTT
CASSLVVAGGDTEAFF
>-|TRBV7-9|many|TRBJ2-7
TGTGCCAGCAGCTCGACTAGAGGGATATACGAGCAGTACTTC
CASSSTRGIYEQYF
>TRBD1|TRBV7-9|-|TRBJ1-1
TGTGCCAGCAGCTTAGGGGGACAGGGGGCCCCATCTGTGGGTGAAGCTTTCTTT
CASSLGGQGAPSVGEAFF
>-|TRBV24-1|-|TRBJ2-2
TGTGCAACTTGCCCTGCGGGGTCGAACACCGGGGAGCTGTTTTTT
CATCPAGSNTGELFF
>-|TRBV5-1|-|TRBJ2-1
TGCGCCAGCAGTTCCGGGAGTCCGCCTGGCAATGAGCAGTTCTTC
CASSSGSPPGNEQFF
>TRBD1|TRBV7-2|few|TRBJ2-6
TGTGCCAGCAGCCCGGACAGGGGCCAGCCCGGGGCCAACGTCCTGACTTTC
CASSPDRGQPGANVLTF
>-|TRBV6-5|-|TRBJ1-3
TGTGCCAGCAGTTACTCGATGGGGGGCAGCTCTGGAAACACCATATATTTT
CASSYSMGGSSGNTIYF
>TRBD1|TRBV6-6|-|TRBJ2-2
TGTGCCAGCAGTTACTCGGCAGGGGGCACCGGGGAGCTGTTTTTT
CASSYSAGGTGELFF
>TRBD2|TRBV4-1|few|TRBJ2-3
TGCGCCAGCAGCCGCCTCGGGACTAGCGGGGGGGCCCGGACAGATACGCAGTATTTT
CASSRLGTSGGARTDTQYF